The source of this T cell receptor beta chain is a study of blood T cells in healthy people across ages. Collection of around 10 milliliters of peripheral blood was performed for each donor. The study, taken as a whole, reports: PBMCs went unsorted, and a conclusive naive versus antigen-experienced comparison was therefore prevented. Nothing was known about donor CMV status, and this possibly confounded expanded clonotype changes.

In the case of this clonotype: Its antigen is not known.

Next came a second PCR, run for about 6 to 12 cycles, which used a sample-barcoded 5' primer along with a J-beta primer mix. MiXCR, run by TCRdb on the 5' RACE reads, gives a single entry per CDR3 protein. The sample holds hundreds of thousands of distinct CDR3 sequences, approximately 52% seen once. Germline CDR1 ENHRY, CDR2 SYGVKD. The ends were cut back, 6 bases at V and 0 bases at J, with 17 bases in the middle. CDR3 length: 16 residues. This rearrangement joins TRBV10-3 to TRBJ1-1; no clear D gene. Sample: blood. The receptor was isolated from a woman of 80 years or more in good health. The CDR3 DNA follows: TGTGCCATCAGACCTGCGGAGGGAACCATGAACACTGAAGCTTTCTTT. Translation: CAIRPAEGTMNTEAFF.